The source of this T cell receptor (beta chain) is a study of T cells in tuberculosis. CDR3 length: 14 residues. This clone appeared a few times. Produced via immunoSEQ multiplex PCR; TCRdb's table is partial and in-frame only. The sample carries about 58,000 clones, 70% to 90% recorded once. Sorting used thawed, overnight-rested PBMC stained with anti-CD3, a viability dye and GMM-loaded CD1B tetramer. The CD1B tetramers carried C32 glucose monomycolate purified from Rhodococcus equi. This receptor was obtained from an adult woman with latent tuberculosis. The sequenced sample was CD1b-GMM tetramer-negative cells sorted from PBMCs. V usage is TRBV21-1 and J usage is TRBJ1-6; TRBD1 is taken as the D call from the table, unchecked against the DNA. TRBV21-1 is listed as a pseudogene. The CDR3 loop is CASTVGTGFSPLHF. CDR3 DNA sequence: TGTGCCAGCACCGTAGGGACAGGGTTTTCACCCCTCCACTTT.